This T cell receptor beta chain stems from a study of T cells after yellow fever vaccination. This clonotype was seen many times. TCRdb reprocessed the 5' RACE reads with MiXCR, giving one entry per CDR3 protein. The table includes 450,000 to 600,000 distinct CDR3 sequences, approximately 12% detected once. Trimming left V 5 bases short and J 4 bases short, with 24 bases between. CDR1 SGHVS and CDR2 FQNEAQ come from the germline V gene. The CDR3 length is 19 residues. The chain has TRBV7-8 and TRBJ2-6, with D maybe TRBD1 (5 bases). The specimen was PBMCs, collected on the day of the yellow fever booster vaccination. The source of this sequence is a man aged 25-40 years who received the YFV17D yellow fever vaccine. In DNA, the CDR3 is TGTGCCAGCAGCCCAAGGTTTGGGGCGCTTCTTGGCGGGGCCAACGTCCTGACTTTC. Translated, it gives CASSPRFGALLGGANVLTF. Looking up the rest from reference TRBV7-8 and TRBJ2-6 gives the full variable domain: GAGVSQSPRYKVAKRGQDVALRCDPISGHVSLFWYQQALGQGPEFLTYFQNEAQLDKSGLPSDRFFAERPEGSVSTLKIQRTQQEDSAVYLCASSPRFGALLGGANVLTFGAGSRLTVL.